This T cell receptor beta chain was found in a study of OX40 agonist ivuxolimab in advanced cancers. Study-level background: Partial responses were achieved by three patients, one with hepatocellular carcinoma and two with cutaneous melanoma.

Germline values: CDR1 MNHNS, CDR2 SASEGT. The CDR3 consists of 16 residues. Unmatched junction bases numbered 8, after V lost 4 bases and J lost 2 bases. Profiling relied on immunoSEQ multiplex PCR, and the TCRdb table lists in-frame clones only, not all of them. The sample records 57,000 or so clones, about 83% being singletons. A note on this clone: Its antigen remains unknown.

Findings and caveats of the study: At 0.1 to 3.0 mg/kg, CD4+ and CD8+ blood T cells expanded clonally by week 6. In CD8+ T cells, expanded clones were on average more numerous than in CD4+.

The sequence derives from an adult with an advanced solid tumor such as melanoma, head and neck, liver or kidney cancer. The specimen was CD4+ or CD8+ T cells sorted from blood, collected in a trial of the OX40 agonist ivuxolimab. The rearrangement uses TRBV6-1 and TRBJ1-5; 7 positions agree with TRBD1. The CDR3 nucleotides are TGTGCCAGCAGTGCACAGACAGGGAGTGGCAATCAGCCCCAGCATTTT. Residues: CASSAQTGSGNQPQHF.